Listed below are T cell receptor beta chains from one sample, sequenced in a study of metastatic and nonmetastatic thyroid tumors. TCRdb redid the clone calls on the PCR reads using MiXCR. The table shows some 30,000 clones, with roughly 29% occurring only once. Sequencing was performed on blood. Receptor source: a female donor with papillary thyroid cancer or a benign thyroid nodule (not recorded which). Some clones in this sample may be carry-over from other donors' samples. The conserved cysteine and the conserved F or W are not part of the CDR3 here.

CDR3 length,V gene,J gene,CDR3 protein
12,TRBV7-2,TRBJ1-3,ASSPHVSGNTIY
12,TRBV10-2,TRBJ1-5,ASSERAGNQPQH
17,TRBV6-2/TRBV6-3,TRBJ2-3,ASSYSTWGAPSPTDTQY
12,TRBV20-1,TRBJ2-1,SARPQGYYNEQF
12,TRBV12-3/TRBV12-4,TRBJ2-3,ASSTTMTGARQY
12,TRBV7-9,TRBJ2-7,ASSLLAGPYEQY
14,TRBV28,TRBJ2-3,ASTIGAGWFTDTQY
16,TRBV20-1,TRBJ2-5,SASNGGGRAGGGETQY
11,TRBV19,TRBJ1-2,ASSPGGDYGYT
11,TRBV12-3/TRBV12-4,TRBJ1-1,ASSFSGVGEAF
11,TRBV12-3/TRBV12-4,TRBJ1-2,ASRLTGEYGYT
9,TRBV28,TRBJ2-1,ASSRNNEQF
13,TRBV28,TRBJ1-1,ASRDLTELNTEAF
13,TRBV6-1,TRBJ1-5,ASSEFRRGTKPQH
13,TRBV4-2,TRBJ2-7,ASSQASGLSYEQY
12,TRBV11-2,TRBJ2-3,ASSPGTTGGTQY
13,TRBV28,TRBJ2-4,ASSRRSGAKNIQY
14,TRBV29-1,TRBJ2-1,SVESRTRSSYNEQF
8,TRBV29-1,TRBJ2-2,SVGSGELF
14,TRBV5-1,TRBJ2-7,ASSRGDGRISYEQY
12,TRBV12-3/TRBV12-4,TRBJ2-7,ASSLGQGFYEQY
14,TRBV6-5,TRBJ2-3,ASSYSPAGLTDTQY
12,TRBV6-1,TRBJ1-1,ASQRDRAYTEAF
12,TRBV7-3,TRBJ2-1,ASSLAGAGAFRF
14,TRBV5-1,TRBJ2-1,ASSPLGSAGNNEQF
12,TRBV6-2/TRBV6-3,TRBJ2-5,ASRDTGVLETQY
13,TRBV9,TRBJ2-7,ASSASSGITYEQY
12,TRBV5-1,TRBJ1-2,ASSLAAGYGGYT
12,TRBV6-5,TRBJ1-2,ASSYSSGGFGYT
11,TRBV20-1,TRBJ2-3,SALGGGTDTQY
14,TRBV18,TRBJ2-2,ASSPRLGGITGELF
12,TRBV7-2,TRBJ2-7,ASRLDRLNYEQY
15,TRBV13,TRBJ1-4,ASSLAAGAPTNEKLF
11,TRBV12-3/TRBV12-4,TRBJ1-2,ASSLGVTYGYT
14,TRBV5-1,TRBJ2-3,ASSSPSVGPADTQY
12,TRBV6-1,TRBJ1-1,ASSERGLDSEAF
9,TRBV7-9,TRBJ2-7,ASSIDYEQY
13,TRBV20-1,TRBJ2-1,SARSLAGVYNEQF
12,TRBV6-1,TRBJ2-3,ASSLSGTGHTQY
14,TRBV3-1,TRBJ2-7,ASSQDEGGKTYEQY
13,TRBV4-1,TRBJ2-1,ASSQVHLAKNEQF
13,TRBV11-3,TRBJ2-2,ASSLARLYTGELF
12,TRBV7-2,TRBJ2-1,ASTQGTAYNEQF
12,TRBV24-1,TRBJ1-1,ATSEGPRGTEAF
12,TRBV4-1,TRBJ1-5,ASSQDPSNQPQH
13,TRBV5-1,TRBJ2-3,ASSFSGGPADTQY
15,TRBV28,TRBJ2-3,ASSFPGLAGGTDTQY
12,TRBV6-1,TRBJ2-1,AEGGLAPYNEQF
11,TRBV7-8,TRBJ2-7,ASSFGTGYEQY
14,TRBV12-3/TRBV12-4,TRBJ2-1,ASSSDRAGYNNEQF
12,TRBV6-4,TRBJ2-1,ASSGGQRIDEQF
11,TRBV28,TRBJ2-2,ATCSANTGELF
11,TRBV2,TRBJ2-3,ASSDRGLDTQY
14,TRBV27,TRBJ2-1,ASSPYRGLSYNEQF
14,TRBV4-1,TRBJ2-1,ASSQTGLAEGNEQF